This paragraph reports one T cell receptor beta chain. The ends lost 2 bases at V and 3 bases at J; junction bases unmatched: 5. The length of the CDR3 is 18 residues. The germline V gene encodes CDR1 MNHNS and CDR2 SASEGT. These data come from a study of blood T cell repertoires in COVID-19. The wider study: The United States, Italy and Spain supplied acute and convalescent COVID-19 samples.

Only in-frame clones appear in the TCRdb table, and some are missing; sequencing was by immunoSEQ multiplex PCR. This sample yields 55,000 to 90,000 clones, of which 70% to 85% are seen a single time; roughly 0.83% belongs to the top ten. The sample was peripheral blood. The rearrangement uses TRBV6-1 and TRBJ2-6; 12 bases map to TRBD1. The sequence was collected from a woman aged 70-85 years with acute or convalescent COVID-19. Written as DNA, the CDR3 is TGTGCCAGCAGTGAACCGGGACAGGGGGCTGGTGGGGCCAACGTCCTGACTTTC. Translating it yields CASSEPGQGAGGANVLTF.